Sequencing of this T cell receptor (beta chain) was carried out in a study of shared clonotypes between healthy human individuals. A single count supports this clone. Antigen specificity is unknown. The CDR3 sequence is 13 residues long. Trimming shortened V by 2 bases and J by 4 bases, and 8 bases separated the two germline ends. Looked up from germline, CDR1 is MDHEN and CDR2 is SYDVKM. Sequencing was performed with immunoSEQ multiplex PCR; in TCRdb, only in-frame clones are kept and a portion is missing. The sample contains some 630,000 clones, about three quarters of which appear only once. Study observations and caveats: Clonotype sharing across a few donors was observed for about 4.8% of naive CD4 clonotypes. Few donors limited the genetic and exposure-history diversity represented.

The specimen was memory CD4+ T cells sorted from blood. Regarding subset: CD45RA-negative fraction. V gene TRBV28 combines with J gene TRBJ1-1; maybe TRBD1 (5 bases). This receptor was taken from a woman in her twenties or thirties in good health. The CDR3 DNA is TGTGCCAGCAGTTTACAGGGCCCCACTGAAGCTTTCTTT. It codes for CASSLQGPTEAFF.